This T cell receptor beta chain was documented in a study of neurological immune-mediated disorders (dated by TCRdb to between 2018 and 2021). About the study as a whole: The study compared peripheral blood TCR-beta repertoires of HTLV-I-associated myelopathy (HAM/TSP) patients, multiple sclerosis patients and healthy controls using UMI-based sequencing. The cohort comprised 68 subjects: roughly 15 HAM/TSP patients, some 34 multiple sclerosis patients and around 20 healthy controls. The roughly 99 TCR-beta libraries covered PBMC samples along with longitudinal samples, technical triplicates, and paired sorted CD4+ and CD8+ T-cell subsets. Longitudinal HAM/TSP and healthy donors were sampled at 3 time-points each (about 3-45 month intervals). On the study overall, not on this receptor specifically: No identical CDR3 amino acid sequences were shared among expanded clones across subjects, suggesting private TCR-beta repertoires in all groups. The highest TCR clonal expansion was observed in HAM/TSP patients, whereas the lowest was observed in MS patients, even when compared with healthy controls.

This clonotype was seen repeatedly, ten times or more. Its antigen specificity is not known. Base qualities are not provided; no much larger clone lies one nucleotide away. Unmatched junction bases come to 2, with V trimmed by 3 bases and J by 1 base. Including cysteine and phenylalanine, the CDR3 has 15 amino acids. The sequence is cut down to CDR3 DNA, 45 bases in frame from base 1. For CDR1 and CDR2, the germline V gene lists KGHSH and LQKENI. According to the study, the label for this sample's time point signals: longitudinal time-point 1 (baseline). Libraries from unsorted PBMCs were made from 2 million PBMCs kept in RNAlater at -80 degrees C until RNA extraction. Peripheral blood was subjected to Ficoll-Hypaque density gradient centrifugation to isolate PBMCs, which were then cryopreserved in liquid nitrogen. cDNA was synthesized by template-switch 5'RACE using a primer carrying a 10-nucleotide random unique molecular identifier by which each TCR transcript was tagged. Each sequencing run produced over 190 million TCR-beta sequences covering 15-18 subjects. The RNeasy kit was used for extraction of total RNA. Using the KAPA Real-time Library Amplification kit, TCR-beta VDJ regions were amplified with primers for the TCR constant region and the 5'RACE anchor. Sample indexes and Illumina adaptors were added in a first PCR, after which library yield was increased in a second PCR. After purification with Ampure beads, the TCR product of roughly 650 bp was size-selected on a 2% E-gel SizeSelection system. Before pooling, library quality was assessed on a Bioanalyzer, concentration was determined with Qubit, and library quantification was performed with the Kapa Library Quantification kit. An Illumina HiSeq 2500 was used to sequence the libraries paired-end at 2 x 150 bp. To increase sequence diversity, 25-30% phiX was spiked into each library pool. In the paper's pipeline: Quality-filtered reads were processed with the UMI-based MiGEC pipeline, which removed over 75% of raw TCR sequences during error correction. VDJ genes were aligned to IMGT germline references, and each clonotype was defined by a unique CDR3 amino acid sequence together with V-J genes. Clonal expansion, Shannon diversity and CDR3 relatedness were evaluated with VDJtools (CalcPairwiseDistances, ClusterSamples), while phylogenetic trees were built in CLCbio workbench. Using coefficient-of-variation modelling across technical triplicates, the study counted a clone as expanded if it had at least 8 unique UMIs. The public sequencing data were trimmed at Q25 with fastp and processed into clonotypes with MiXCR by TCRdb, which kept only in-frame beta chains. A single entry per CDR3 protein holds the most common genes and DNA from its merged rows. These V and J calls derive from TCRdb rather than the authors' analysis. The sample has around 60,000 distinct CDR3 sequences on record, around 10% of them singletons. The ten top clones hold 6% to 8.5% of the sample.

The sample taken for sequencing was PBMCs. Recombination joined TRBV18 with TRBJ1-4, with 7 central nucleotides matching TRBD1. The TCR sequence derives from a male donor with HTLV-1-associated myelopathy (HAM/TSP). The DNA reads as follows: TGTGCCAGCTCACCGCGGACAGGAACTAATGAAAAACTGTTTTTT. Translated, it gives CASSPRTGTNEKLFF.